This TCR beta chain was identified during a study of cytomegalovirus exposure and HLA in healthy donors. Study-wide results and caveats: CMV antigen specificity of a few CMV-associated chains was confirmed in vitro.

Both 60 Vbeta primers and 13 Jbeta primers went into the PCR. Generated by immunoSEQ multiplex PCR, the TCRdb table keeps only in-frame clones and is missing some. The sample records about 170,000 clones, approximately 84% being singletons. V was clipped by 4 bases and J by 3 bases, with 24 bases between them. This CDR3 has 19 residues. Germline CDR1 reads SGHNT; CDR2 reads YENEEA. A note on this clone: Antigen unknown.

The chain combines TRBV11-3 with TRBJ2-2, with a tentative D call TRBD1 (6 bases). The TCR sequence derives from a girl aged 10 to 17 in good health and CMV-seropositive. Sample: PBMCs. The CDR3 DNA reads TGTGCCAGCAGCTGGGACATCCGGGACATACCACCGGACACCGGGGAGCTGTTTTTT. It translates to CASSWDIRDIPPDTGELFF. Full variable domain (rest looked up from reference TRBV11-3 and TRBJ2-2): EAGVVQSPRYKIIEKKQPVAFWCNPISGHNTLYWYLQNLGQGPELLIRYENEEAVDDSQLPKDRFSAERLKGVDSTLKIQPAELGDSAVYLCASSWDIRDIPPDTGELFFGEGSRLTVL.